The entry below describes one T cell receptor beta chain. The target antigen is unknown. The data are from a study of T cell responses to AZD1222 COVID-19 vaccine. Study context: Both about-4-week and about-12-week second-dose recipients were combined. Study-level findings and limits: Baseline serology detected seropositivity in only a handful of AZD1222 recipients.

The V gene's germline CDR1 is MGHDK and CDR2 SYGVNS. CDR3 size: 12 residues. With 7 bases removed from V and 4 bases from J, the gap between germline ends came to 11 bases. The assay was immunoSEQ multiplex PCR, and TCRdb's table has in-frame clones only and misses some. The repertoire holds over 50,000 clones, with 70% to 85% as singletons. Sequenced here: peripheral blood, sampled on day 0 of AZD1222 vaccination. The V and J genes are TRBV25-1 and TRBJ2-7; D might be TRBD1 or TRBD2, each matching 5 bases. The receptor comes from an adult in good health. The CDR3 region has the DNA TGTGCCAGCAAAGGGACCACTTACGAGCAGTACTTC. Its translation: CASKGTTYEQYF.